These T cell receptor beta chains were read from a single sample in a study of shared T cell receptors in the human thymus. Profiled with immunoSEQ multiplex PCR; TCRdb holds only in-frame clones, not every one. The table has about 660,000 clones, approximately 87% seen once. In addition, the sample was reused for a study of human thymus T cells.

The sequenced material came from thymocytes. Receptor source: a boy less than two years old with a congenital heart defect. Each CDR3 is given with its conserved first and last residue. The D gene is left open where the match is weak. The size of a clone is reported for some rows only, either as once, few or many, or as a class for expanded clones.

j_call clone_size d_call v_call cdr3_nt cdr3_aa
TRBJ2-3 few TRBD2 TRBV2 TGTGCCAGCAGTTCCGGGACTAGCGGGAGTACAGATACGCAGTATTTT CASSSGTSGSTDTQYF
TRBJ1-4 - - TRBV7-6 TGTGCCAGCAGCTGGGCGGGTGCAACTAATGAAAAACTGTTTTTT CASSWAGATNEKLFF
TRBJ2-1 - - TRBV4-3 TGCGCCAGCAGCCAAGAAGTCCGGCCGGGGTATTCGTACAGTGAGCAGTTCTTC CASSQEVRPGYSYSEQFF
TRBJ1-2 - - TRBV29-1 TGCAGCGCCAGAGCAGGGTCAGCTAACTATGGCTACACCTTC CSARAGSANYGYTF
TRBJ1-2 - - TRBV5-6 TGTGCCAGCAGCTCCTGGGACGAAGGGACGGGAGCATATGGCTACACCTTC CASSSWDEGTGAYGYTF
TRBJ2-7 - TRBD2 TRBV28 TGTGCCAGCAGTTTATTTCTAGCGGACGAGCAGTACTTC CASSLFLADEQYF
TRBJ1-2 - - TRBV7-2 TGTGCCAGCAGCCCCGATGGGCAGGTCTATGGCTACACCTTC CASSPDGQVYGYTF
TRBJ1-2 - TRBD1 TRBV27 TGTGCCAGCAGTCCCAGGACAGGGGAAGGAGGGTATGGCTACACCTTC CASSPRTGEGGYGYTF
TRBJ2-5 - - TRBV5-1 TGCGCCAGCAGCTTGGCTAGCCGTGAAGAGACCCAGTACTTC CASSLASREETQYF
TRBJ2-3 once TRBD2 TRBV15 TGTGCCACCAGCAGAGGGCTAGCGGGGGGGAACACAGATACGCAGTATTTT CATSRGLAGGNTDTQYF
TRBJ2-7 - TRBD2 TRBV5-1 TGCGCCAGCAGCTTGCTAGCGGGCACCCCCTACGAGCAGTACTTC CASSLLAGTPYEQYF
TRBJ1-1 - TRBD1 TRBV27 TGTGCCAGCAGTTTAAGTCAGGGGGTGAACACTGAAGCTTTCTTT CASSLSQGVNTEAFF
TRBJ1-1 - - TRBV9 TGTGCCAGCACGTCGTTCGGGTCCACTGAAGCTTTCTTT CASTSFGSTEAFF
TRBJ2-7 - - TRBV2 TGTGCCAGCAGTGGGATCAGGGACTCCTACGAGCAGTACTTC CASSGIRDSYEQYF
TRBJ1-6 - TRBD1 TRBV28 TGTGCCAGCAGTCCCTACAGGGGGGTTAGCTCCTATAATTCCCCCCTCCACTTT CASSPYRGVSSYNSPLHF
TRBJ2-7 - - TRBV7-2 TGTGCCAGCAGCCAGGGACTCACCTACGAGCAGTACTTC CASSQGLTYEQYF
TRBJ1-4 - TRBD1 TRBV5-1 TGCGCCAGCAGCTTCCGGGACAGGGGATTCATCGATGAAAAACTGTTTTTT CASSFRDRGFIDEKLFF
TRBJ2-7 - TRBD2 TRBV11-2 TGTGCCAGCTACGGTGGGACTAGCGGGGTCGAGCAGTACTTC CASYGGTSGVEQYF
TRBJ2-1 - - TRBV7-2 TGTGCCAGCAGCTTAGCTCCCAGGGATGGCTACAATGAGCAGTTCTTC CASSLAPRDGYNEQFF
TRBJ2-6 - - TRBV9 TGTGCCAGCAGCGTAGGTGAAGCCCAGGGATCTGGGGCCAACGTCCTGACTTTC CASSVGEAQGSGANVLTF
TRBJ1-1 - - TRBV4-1 TGCGCCAGCAGCCAAGGGAGTCGGGACACTGAAGCTTTCTTT CASSQGSRDTEAFF
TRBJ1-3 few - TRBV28 TGTGCCAGCAGAGCCATTGCGGGATCTGGAAACACCATATATTTT CASRAIAGSGNTIYF
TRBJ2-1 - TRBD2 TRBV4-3 TGCGCCAGCAGGCAACAAGCGGGGGGGCCCTGGAATGAGCAGTTCTTC CASRQQAGGPWNEQFF
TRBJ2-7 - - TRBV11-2 TGTGCCAGCAGCTTCGAAAGGTTGGGGGGCTACGAGCAGTACTTC CASSFERLGGYEQYF
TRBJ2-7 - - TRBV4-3 TGCGCCAGCAGCCAAGTGACGGGGAGCAACGAGCAGTACTTC CASSQVTGSNEQYF
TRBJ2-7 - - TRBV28 TGTGCCAGCAGCAGGCTCGGTTCCTACGAGCAGTACTTC CASSRLGSYEQYF
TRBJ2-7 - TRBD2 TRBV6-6 TGTGCCAGCACCCCCACGAGTGAGCGGGAGGGCAGTCGGCAGTACTTC CASTPTSEREGSRQYF
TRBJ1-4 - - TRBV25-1 TGTGCCAGCAGTGTGGAGGGAGTTGCAACTAATGAAAAACTGTTTTTT CASSVEGVATNEKLFF
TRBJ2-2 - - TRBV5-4 TGTGCCAGCAGCTTAAGACAGGTCGGGTCCGGGGAGCTGTTTTTT CASSLRQVGSGELFF
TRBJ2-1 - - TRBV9 TGTGCCAGCAACTACGACAGGACAGACAATGAGCAGTTCTTC CASNYDRTDNEQFF
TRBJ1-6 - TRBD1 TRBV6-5 TGTGCCAGCAGTTCCCGGGACAGGGGTTTCTCACCCCTCCACTTT CASSSRDRGFSPLHF
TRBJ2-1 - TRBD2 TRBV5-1 TGCGCCAGCAGCTTGGGGACTAGCGGAATCAGCTCCTACAATGAGCAGTTCTTC CASSLGTSGISSYNEQFF
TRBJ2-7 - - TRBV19 TGTGCCAGTAGGGGAACAGGCGGCGAGCAGTACTTC CASRGTGGEQYF
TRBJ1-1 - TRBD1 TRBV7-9 TGTGCCAGCAGCCCACACAGGACAGGGGGCTTCACTGAAGCTTTCTTT CASSPHRTGGFTEAFF
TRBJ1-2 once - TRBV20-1 TGCAGTGCCCCCAGGGGCTACACCTTC CSAPRGYTF
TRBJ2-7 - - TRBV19 TGTGCCAGTAGTAGACAGAAGACAGCCTACGAGCAGTACTTC CASSRQKTAYEQYF
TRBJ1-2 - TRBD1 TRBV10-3 TGTGCCATCAGGCAGGGGGATGGCTACACCTTC CAIRQGDGYTF
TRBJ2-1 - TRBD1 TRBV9 TGTGCCAGCAGCCCAGCGACAGGGAGCTCCTACAATGAGCAGTTCTTC CASSPATGSSYNEQFF
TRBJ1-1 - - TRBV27 TGTGCCAGCAGTTTAATGCGGGGCGCTGAGGCTTTCTTT CASSLMRGAEAFF